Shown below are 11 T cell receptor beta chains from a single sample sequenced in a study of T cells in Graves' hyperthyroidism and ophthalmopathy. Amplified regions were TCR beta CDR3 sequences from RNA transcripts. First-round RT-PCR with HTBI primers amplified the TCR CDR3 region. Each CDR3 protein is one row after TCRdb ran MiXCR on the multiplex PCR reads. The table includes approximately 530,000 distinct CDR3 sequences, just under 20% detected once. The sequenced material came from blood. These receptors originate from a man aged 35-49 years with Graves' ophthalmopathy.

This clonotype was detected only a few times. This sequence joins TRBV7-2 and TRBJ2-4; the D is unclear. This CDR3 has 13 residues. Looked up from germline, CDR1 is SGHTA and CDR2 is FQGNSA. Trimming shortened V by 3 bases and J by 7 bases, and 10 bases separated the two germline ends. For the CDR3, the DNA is TGTGCCAGCAGCTTGTACTACTCTAACATTCAGTACTTC. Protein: CASSLYYSNIQYF.

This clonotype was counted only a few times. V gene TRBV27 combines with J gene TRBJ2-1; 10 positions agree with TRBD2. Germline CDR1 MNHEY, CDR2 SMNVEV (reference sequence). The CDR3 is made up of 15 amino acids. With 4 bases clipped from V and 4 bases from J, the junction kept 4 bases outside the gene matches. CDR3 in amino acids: CASSSGTSVYNEQFF. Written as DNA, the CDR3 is TGTGCCAGCAGTTCAGGGACTAGCGTGTACAATGAGCAGTTCTTC.

The CDR3 protein is CASSGAGNEKLFF. The CDR3 nucleotides are TGTGCCAGCTCAGGGGCGGGTAATGAAAAACTGTTTTTT. The V call is TRBV18, the J call TRBJ1-4, with D tentatively TRBD1 (5 bases). Trimming stripped 5 bases from V and 4 bases from J, with 8 bases between. Germline V gene lookup returns CDR1 KGHSH and CDR2 LQKENI. This CDR3 has 13 residues.

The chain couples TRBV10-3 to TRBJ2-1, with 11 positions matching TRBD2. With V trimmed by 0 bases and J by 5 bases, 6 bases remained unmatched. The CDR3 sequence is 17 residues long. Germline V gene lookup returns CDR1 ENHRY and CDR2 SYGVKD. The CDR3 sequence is CAISESLGTSGDNEQFF. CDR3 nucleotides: TGTGCCATCAGTGAGTCCCTAGGGACTAGCGGCGACAATGAGCAGTTCTTC.

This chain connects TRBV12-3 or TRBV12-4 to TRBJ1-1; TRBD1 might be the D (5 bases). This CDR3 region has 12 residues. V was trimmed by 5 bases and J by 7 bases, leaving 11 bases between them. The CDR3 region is CASSQDSFEAFF. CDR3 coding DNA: TGTGCCAGCAGTCAAGACAGTTTTGAAGCTTTCTTT.

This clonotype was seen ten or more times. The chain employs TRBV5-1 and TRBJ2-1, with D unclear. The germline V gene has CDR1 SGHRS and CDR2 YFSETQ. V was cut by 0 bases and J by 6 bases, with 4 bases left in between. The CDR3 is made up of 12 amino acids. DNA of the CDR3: TGCGCCAGCAGCTTGGCCCGCAATGAGCAGTTCTTC. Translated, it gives CASSLARNEQFF.

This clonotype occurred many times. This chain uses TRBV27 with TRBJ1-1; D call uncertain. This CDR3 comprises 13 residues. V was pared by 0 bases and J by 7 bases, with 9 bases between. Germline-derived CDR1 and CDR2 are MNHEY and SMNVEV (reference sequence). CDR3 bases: TGTGCCAGCAGTTTATCTCGGGCAAGTGAAGCTTTCTTT. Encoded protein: CASSLSRASEAFF.

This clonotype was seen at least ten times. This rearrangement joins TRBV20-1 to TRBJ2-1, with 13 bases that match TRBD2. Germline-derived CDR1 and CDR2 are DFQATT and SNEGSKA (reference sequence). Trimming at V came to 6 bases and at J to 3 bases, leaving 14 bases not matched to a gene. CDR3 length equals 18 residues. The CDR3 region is CSARTSGSPRPYYNEQFF. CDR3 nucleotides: TGCAGTGCAAGGACTAGCGGGAGCCCCAGACCTTACTACAATGAGCAGTTCTTC.

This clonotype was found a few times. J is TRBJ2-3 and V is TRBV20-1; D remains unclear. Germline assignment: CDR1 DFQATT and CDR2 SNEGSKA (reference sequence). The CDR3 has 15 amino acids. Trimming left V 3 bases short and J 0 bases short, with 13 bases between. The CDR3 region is CSASWPSLSTDTQYF. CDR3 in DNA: TGCAGTGCTAGTTGGCCGAGCCTTAGCACAGATACGCAGTATTTT.

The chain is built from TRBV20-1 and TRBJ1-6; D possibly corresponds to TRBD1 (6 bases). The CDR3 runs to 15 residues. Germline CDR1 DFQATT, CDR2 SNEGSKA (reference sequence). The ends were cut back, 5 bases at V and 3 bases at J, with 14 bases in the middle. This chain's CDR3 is CSAAGMDSYNSPLHF. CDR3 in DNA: TGCAGTGCTGCCGGGATGGACAGCTATAATTCACCCCTCCACTTT.

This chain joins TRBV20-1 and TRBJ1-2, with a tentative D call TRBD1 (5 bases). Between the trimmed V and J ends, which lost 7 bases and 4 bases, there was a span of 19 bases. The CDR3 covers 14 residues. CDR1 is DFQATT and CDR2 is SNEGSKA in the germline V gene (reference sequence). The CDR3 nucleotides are TGCAGTGTGCAAAAGGGGTCGGTTTCCTATGGCTACACCTTC. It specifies CSVQKGSVSYGYTF.